The entry below gives a single T cell receptor beta chain sequence along with its context. This clone was found a few times. The target of this receptor is not known. Base qualities are not provided; no much larger clone lies one nucleotide away. The data were taken from a study of CD8+ T cells in alopecia areata listed by TCRdb under 2018. In terms of the full investigation: In both human patients and the C3H/HeJ mouse model, the study applied high-throughput TCRbeta sequencing to look at T cell clonal expansion in alopecia areata. Clonality in the scalp was compared among normal scalp (n=4), patchy alopecia areata scalp (n=8), and alopecia totalis/universalis scalp (n=8). RNA came from the PAXgene miRNA kit for fixed scalp, the miRNeasy kit for PBMCs, and the RNeasy kit for mouse skin. immunoSEQ multiplex PCR using 35 Vbeta forward primers and 13 Jbeta reverse primers was used to amplify TCRbeta CDR3 regions. On the human side, TCRbeta sequencing was run on scalp tissue and on sorted CD4+ and CD8+ peripheral blood T cells from healthy controls and from alopecia areata patients with either patchy or totalis/universalis disease. Study-level results and caveats: Compared with normal scalp, lesional scalp had higher clonality and more expanded CD8+ clones, particularly in alopecia totalis/universalis, a pattern that suggests antigenic drive. Compared with mice, TCR sequences shared between patients were less clear, possibly partly because of HLA diversity across the patient population. Unlike mouse skin, which is dominated by gammadelta T cells, normal human skin has resident alphabeta T cells that are also sequenced, and this complicates analysis of the scalp TCR repertoire.

Peripheral blood and lesional scalp punch biopsies were obtained from patients with alopecia areata. PBMCs were isolated by density centrifugation and stained for CD3, CD4 and CD8, and CD4+ and CD8+ T cells were sorted on a FACSAria. Alopecia areata patients who were not treated were recruited through a multicenter biomarker study. In several patients from the biomarker study, blood CD8+ T cells were sorted further into NKG2D-low and NKG2D-high fractions. The CDR3 contains 12 residues, cysteine and phenylalanine counted. Just CDR3 DNA is preserved here, 36 bases in frame from base 1. According to the germline V gene, CDR1 reads SGHRS and CDR2 reads YFSETQ. Trimming removed 1 base from V and 5 bases from J, leaving 5 bases between the germline ends. The method behind the library was the immunoSEQ multiplex PCR assay. For TCR sequencing, RNA was extracted from every sample and reverse transcribed into cDNA to serve as template. SuperScript III was used for first-strand cDNA synthesis, primed with a 2:1 mix of oligo-dT and random hexamers. A synthetic immune receptor repertoire was used to assess amplification bias, and residual bias was removed computationally. In the source study's methods: After raw reads were preprocessed to remove errors, the CDR3 was defined following IMGT conventions as running from the conserved cysteine to phenylalanine. To get clonality, Shannon entropy was normalized by log2 of the number of productive unique TCRs and the result was subtracted from 1. Scalp TCRbeta sequences were cross-referenced with sorted blood CD4 and CD8 repertoires so that the CD4 or CD8 identity of scalp clones could be inferred. The source is immuneACCESS, and TCRdb retained only in-frame sequences with V and J called. Part of the clones is not carried over; for the studies checked, unresolved V genes explain less than half of this, and the remainder is unexplained. V and J calls and clone size are those listed in that table; D and trimming were worked out from the DNA. This sample holds 100,000 to 130,000 clones; roughly 55% were observed only once. The top ten hold about 23% of the sample.

This TCR came from a human donor with alopecia areata. Sample: NKG2D-low CD8+ T cells sorted from blood. This sample's cell subset or site label indicates: sorted CD8+ NKG2D-low blood T cells. The rearrangement combines TRBV5-1 with TRBJ2-3; no D gene call is confident. The bases read TGCGCCAGCAGCTTGTGGGGAGATACGCAGTATTTT. The translation is CASSLWGDTQYF.